These 32 T cell receptor beta chains share one sample of origin, sequenced in a study of T cell repertoires in cytomegalovirus infection. TCRdb analysed the reads with MiXCR anew, one entry per CDR3 protein. The sample lists just over 450,000 distinct CDR3 sequences, approximately 42% seen once, with roughly two fifths in the top ten. For these TCRs, the target antigens are not known. Sequencing used cultured PBMCs, obtained from culture after CMV antigen stimulation. These receptors originate from a human donor in good health (CMV status not recorded). Some clones in this sample may be carry-over from other donors' samples.

This rearrangement joins TRBV7-9 to TRBJ2-6; perhaps D is TRBD1 or TRBD2 (5 bases each). The CDR3 extends over 18 amino acids. Germline CDR1 and CDR2: SEHNR and FQNEAQ (reference sequence). Trimming took 5 bases from V and 0 from J, leaving 17 bases between them. The CDR3 protein is CASSTPGRTSSGANVLTF. The DNA for the CDR3 is TGTGCCAGCAGCACACCGGGACGGACAAGCTCTGGGGCCAACGTCCTGACTTTC.

This chain uses TRBV5-1 with TRBJ2-2, with D maybe TRBD1 (5 bases). CDR3 length equals 16 residues. Per germline, CDR1 SGHRS and CDR2 YFSETQ. V was clipped by 0 bases and J by 4 bases, with 13 bases between them. CDR3: CASSLASAGLTGELFF. In DNA form, the CDR3 reads TGCGCCAGCAGCTTGGCCTCAGCAGGGCTCACCGGGGAGCTGTTTTTT.

This clonotype was counted a few times. The rearrangement joins TRBV7-2 to TRBJ1-5, with 10 bases lining up with TRBD1. Germline CDR1 SGHTA, CDR2 FQGNSA. V dropped 5 bases and J dropped 5; count of bases not matched to a gene: 6. CDR3 length: 15 residues. The CDR3 loop reads CASSPGTGEHQPQHF. The CDR3, as DNA: TGTGCCAGCAGCCCCGGGACAGGGGAACATCAGCCCCAGCATTTT. Full variable domain (rest looked up from reference TRBV7-2 and TRBJ1-5): GAGVSQSPSNKVTEKGKDVELRCDPISGHTALYWYRQSLGQGLEFLIYFQGNSAPDKSGLPSDRFSAERTGGSVSTLTIQRTQQEDSAVYLCASSPGTGEHQPQHFGDGTRLSIL.

The V gene is TRBV10-3, the J gene TRBJ2-2; D is possibly TRBD2 (5 bases). The CDR3 is made up of 15 amino acids. Germline CDR1 and CDR2: ENHRY and SYGVKD. With 1 base removed from V and 4 bases from J, the gap between germline ends came to 10 bases. The CDR3 reads CAISEWERITGELFF. DNA of the CDR3: TGTGCCATCAGTGAGTGGGAGCGTATCACCGGGGAGCTGTTTTTT.

The gene calls are TRBV15 and TRBJ1-2; D gene unclear. With 0 bases removed from V and 0 bases from J, the gap between germline ends came to 17 bases. The CDR3 has 18 amino acids. Germline V gives CDR1 LNHNV, CDR2 YYDKDF (reference sequence). CDR3 DNA: TGTGCCACCAGCAGAGATCAGAGAACACGAGATTCTAACTATGGCTACACCTTC. Translation gives CATSRDQRTRDSNYGYTF.

This clonotype was found a few times. V and J are TRBV12-3 or TRBV12-4 and TRBJ2-5, with D perhaps TRBD2 (6 bases). V lost 3 bases, J lost 2 bases, and 13 bases lay in between. The CDR3 extends over 15 amino acids. CDR3 residues: CASSLMGGSQETQYF. Here the CDR3 DNA reads TGTGCCAGCAGTTTGATGGGGGGATCACAAGAGACCCAGTACTTC.

This clonotype was counted a few times. The rearrangement links TRBV7-8 to TRBJ2-1; D uncertain. The CDR3 contains 12 residues. Trimming took off 0 bases at V and 10 bases at J, with 7 bases between the two ends. Per germline, CDR1 SGHVS and CDR2 FQNEAQ. CDR3 bases: TGTGCCAGCAGCTTAGCGTCGGCAGAGCAGTTCTTC. Amino acid sequence: CASSLASAEQFF.

The J gene is TRBJ1-1, the V gene TRBV7-8; 8 bases line up with TRBD1. Germline V CDR1 and CDR2: SGHVS, FQNEAQ. With 4 bases clipped from V and 2 bases from J, the junction kept 6 bases outside the gene matches. The CDR3 is made up of 15 amino acids. The CDR3 protein is CASSWTGRGNTEAFF. The CDR3 DNA sequence: TGTGCCAGCAGCTGGACAGGGCGAGGAAACACTGAAGCTTTCTTT.

The V gene is TRBV12-3 or TRBV12-4, the J gene TRBJ2-3, with TRBD2 matching over 7 bases. The CDR3 is made up of 13 amino acids. The J segment lost 12 bases and the V segment lost 6 bases, leaving 12 bases of the junction unmatched. CDR3: CASRSSGVLSQYF. Written as DNA, the CDR3 is TGTGCCAGCAGATCCAGCGGGGTCCTTTCCCAGTATTTT.

This clonotype has more than one count but fewer than ten. The chain employs TRBV12-3 or TRBV12-4 and TRBJ2-1; 9 bases line up with TRBD2. The J segment lost 2 bases and the V segment lost 7 bases, leaving 12 bases of the junction unmatched. The CDR3 is 17 residues long. The CDR3 DNA reads TGTGCCAGCAACATGAGGTCGGGGACTAGCCCCTACAATGAGCAGTTCTTC. It yields the protein CASNMRSGTSPYNEQFF.

The rearrangement links TRBV7-2 to TRBJ1-6; D is possibly TRBD1 (5 bases). The CDR3 loop spans 14 amino acids. Trimming removed 5 bases at V and 8 bases at J, with 13 bases between. Germline CDR1 and CDR2: SGHTA and FQGNSA. The CDR3 loop is CASSPLLGDSPLHF. The CDR3 DNA sequence: TGTGCCAGCAGCCCCCTCCTAGGGGATTCACCCCTCCACTTT.

This clonotype has more than one count but fewer than ten. The chain carries TRBV29-1 and TRBJ2-5; 12 bases are a match to TRBD2. This CDR3 has 13 residues. Germline CDR1 SQVTM, CDR2 ANQGSEA. Losses at the gene ends were 6 bases for V and 5 bases for J; bases not matched to a gene: 4. The CDR3 DNA follows: TGCAGCGTGACCACTAGCGGGAGGGAGACCCAGTACTTC. Protein sequence: CSVTTSGRETQYF. The full variable domain, with the rest looked up from reference TRBV29-1 and TRBJ2-5, is SAVISQKPSRDICQRGTSLTIQCQVDSQVTMMFWYRQQPGQSLTLIATANQGSEATYESGFVIDKFPISRPNLTFSTLTVSNMSPEDSSIYLCSVTTSGRETQYFGPGTRLLVL.

This clonotype was recorded only once. V and J are TRBV7-6 and TRBJ2-5, with a possible D match to TRBD1 (6 bases). V lost 5 bases, J lost 5 bases, and 12 bases lay in between. The germline CDR1 and CDR2 sequences are SGHVS and FNYEAQ. The CDR3 has 13 residues. The CDR3 DNA follows: TGTGCCAGCAGCAAAACAGGGACGGAGACCCAGTACTTC. Translation: CASSKTGTETQYF.

This clonotype was seen a few times. This chain connects TRBV10-3 to TRBJ2-1, with D uncertain. This CDR3 comprises 13 residues. CDR1 and CDR2 (germline): ENHRY, SYGVKD. Trimming stripped 1 base from V and 3 bases from J, with 4 bases between. CDR3 in DNA: TGTGCCATCAGTGAGTACTACTACAATGAGCAGTTCTTC. Amino acid sequence: CAISEYYYNEQFF.

This clonotype has a handful of counts. The rearrangement links TRBV5-4 to TRBJ2-5; TRBD2 might be the D (5 bases). The CDR3 contains 14 residues. Trimming shortened V by 0 bases and J by 5 bases, and 11 bases separated the two germline ends. CDR1 and CDR2 from the germline V gene are SGHNT and YYREEE (reference sequence). The CDR3 protein is CASSLEAAAETQYF. The CDR3, as DNA: TGTGCCAGCAGCTTGGAGGCAGCGGCGGAGACCCAGTACTTC.

The chain recombines TRBV9 with TRBJ2-3, with D tentatively TRBD1 or TRBD2 (6 bases each). Trimming stripped 0 bases from V and 2 bases from J, with 13 bases between. CDR3 length: 16 amino acids. The germline V gene encodes CDR1 SGDLS and CDR2 YYNGEE. CDR3 in DNA: TGTGCCAGCAGCGTAGGGGGGGCCCGGTACACAGATACGCAGTATTTT. This codes for CASSVGGARYTDTQYF.

This clonotype came up a few times. The CDR3 spells CASSQVPGEQFF. The CDR3 DNA follows: TGTGCCAGCAGCCAAGTACCGGGGGAGCAGTTCTTC. The chain carries TRBV7-2 and TRBJ2-1; D is perhaps TRBD2 (5 bases). Trimming removed 5 bases at V and 10 bases at J, with 12 bases between. Germline assignment: CDR1 SGHTA and CDR2 FQGNSA. The CDR3 runs to 12 residues. Drawing the rest from reference TRBV7-2 and TRBJ2-1, the complete variable domain is GAGVSQSPSNKVTEKGKDVELRCDPISGHTALYWYRQSLGQGLEFLIYFQGNSAPDKSGLPSDRFSAERTGGSVSTLTIQRTQQEDSAVYLCASSQVPGEQFFGPGTRLTVL.

This chain connects TRBV12-3 or TRBV12-4 to TRBJ1-6; D is possibly TRBD1 (6 bases). Trimming removed 5 bases from V and 9 bases from J, with 17 bases in between. The length of the CDR3 is 15 residues. In nucleotides, the CDR3 is TGTGCCAGCAGTCTCGGGACAAGGCGGTTTTCACCCCTCCACTTT. It translates to CASSLGTRRFSPLHF.

The gene calls are TRBV7-9 and TRBJ2-1; a weak D match, TRBD2 (6 bases). From germline, CDR1 is SEHNR and CDR2 FQNEAQ (reference sequence). V was trimmed by 5 bases and J by 8 bases, leaving 19 bases between them. The CDR3 is 15 residues long. CDR3 bases: TGTGCCAGCAGCGGGCGGGGACCCTCGCCACATGAGCAGTTCTTC. Translation gives CASSGRGPSPHEQFF. The full variable domain, rest sourced from reference TRBV7-9 and TRBJ2-1, is DTGVSQNPRHKITKRGQNVTFRCDPISEHNRLYWYRQTLGQGPEFLTYFQNEAQLEKSRLLSDRFSAERPKGSFSTLEIQRTEQGDSAMYLCASSGRGPSPHEQFFGPGTRLTVL.

The rearrangement joins TRBV6-6 to TRBJ1-1; D not resolved. V lost 6 bases and J 3 bases, leaving 5 bases between the germline ends. In germline, CDR1 is MNHNY, CDR2 SVGAGI (reference sequence). CDR3 size: 11 residues. The CDR3 region is CASRVDTEAFF. The DNA of the CDR3 is TGTGCCAGCAGGGTGGACACTGAAGCTTTCTTT.

V gene TRBV7-2 combines with J gene TRBJ1-2, with D possibly matching TRBD1 (5 bases). In germline, CDR1 is SGHTA, CDR2 FQGNSA. Trimming shortened V by 5 bases and J by 6 bases, and 16 bases separated the two germline ends. The CDR3 has 14 amino acids. CDR3 region: CASSAGTVLNGYTF. CDR3 nucleotide sequence: TGTGCCAGCAGCGCTGGGACGGTACTTAATGGCTACACCTTC.

In this sample, this clonotype turned up many times. The chain carries TRBV7-2 and TRBJ1-2, with a weak D call TRBD1 (6 bases). This CDR3 has 14 residues. The germline gives CDR1 SGHTA, CDR2 FQGNSA. V was trimmed by 1 base and J by 5 bases, leaving 11 bases between them. The CDR3 is CASSLDGRGYGYTF. CDR3 nucleotides: TGTGCCAGCAGCTTAGATGGCAGGGGATATGGCTACACCTTC.

The chain has TRBV11-2 and TRBJ2-2; the D is unclear. The V end lost 5 bases, the J end lost 4 bases, and 17 bases lay between the germline ends. CDR3 length: 16 residues. The germline CDR1 and CDR2 sequences are SGHAT and FQNNGV. This CDR3 reads CASSPDPGVSTGELFF. The CDR3, as DNA: TGTGCCAGCAGCCCGGATCCCGGAGTTAGCACCGGGGAGCTGTTTTTT. Combining the CDR3 with reference TRBV11-2 and TRBJ2-2 gives the whole variable domain EAGVAQSPRYKIIEKRQSVAFWCNPISGHATLYWYQQILGQGPKLLIQFQNNGVVDDSQLPKDRFSAERLKGVDSTLKIQPAKLEDSAVYLCASSPDPGVSTGELFFGEGSRLTVL.

This rearrangement joins TRBV11-2 to TRBJ2-3, with TRBD2 matching over 8 bases. This CDR3 contains 14 residues. Germline assignment: CDR1 SGHAT and CDR2 FQNNGV. The V gene end was trimmed by 4 bases and the J gene end by 6 bases; junction bases not matched to a gene: 6. The CDR3 sequence is CASSSSGRGDTQYF. The DNA for the CDR3 is TGTGCCAGCAGCTCGAGCGGGAGAGGCGATACGCAGTATTTT.

This clonotype has just one count. V is TRBV4-2 and J is TRBJ2-5, with TRBD2 as a possible D gene (5 bases). Germline assignment: CDR1 LGHNA and CDR2 YNFKEQ. The V end lost 4 bases, the J end lost 7 bases, and 13 bases lay between the germline ends. The CDR3 totals 13 residues. The CDR3 nucleotides are TGTGCCAGCAGCCTGACGACTAAAGCGACCCAGTACTTC. It specifies CASSLTTKATQYF.

The chain is built from TRBV5-4 and TRBJ2-1; TRBD1 is a possible D gene (6 bases). Germline CDR1 is SGHNT and CDR2 is YYREEE (reference sequence). The CDR3 runs to 12 residues. V lost 4 bases to trimming and J lost 8 bases, with 10 bases between them. The CDR3 DNA reads as TGTGCCAGCAGCCCCTGGGGGCATGAGCAGTTCTTC. This translates into CASSPWGHEQFF. Supplemented by reference TRBV5-4 and TRBJ2-1, the full variable domain reads ETGVTQSPTHLIKTRGQQVTLRCSSQSGHNTVSWYQQALGQGPQFIFQYYREEENGRGNFPPRFSGLQFPNYSSELNVNALELDDSALYLCASSPWGHEQFFGPGTRLTVL.

DNA of the CDR3: TGTGCCAGCAGTTACTTTTCCGTAACAGATACGCAGTATTTT. Translation: CASSYFSVTDTQYF. The chain is built from TRBV6-6 and TRBJ2-3; no clear D. In germline, CDR1 is MNHNY, CDR2 SVGAGI (reference sequence). The CDR3 loop spans 14 amino acids. The germline V and J ends were trimmed by 1 base and 3 bases, with 8 bases remaining between them.

The chain joins TRBV5-1 to TRBJ1-4; TRBD1 matches 10 bases. This CDR3 is built from 16 residues. Losses at the gene ends were 3 bases for V and 7 bases for J; bases not matched to a gene: 9. The V gene's germline CDR1 is SGHRS and CDR2 YFSETQ. CDR3: CASSSTSGTGVEKLFF. In DNA, the CDR3 is TGCGCCAGCAGCTCCACTTCCGGGACAGGGGTTGAAAAACTGTTTTTT.

The rearrangement joins TRBV6-5 to TRBJ2-6; possibly TRBD1 or TRBD2 for D (5 bases each). The CDR3 runs 14 residues. Germline V CDR1 and CDR2: MNHEY, SVGAGI. The ends were cut back, 7 bases at V and 3 bases at J, with 10 bases in the middle. The CDR3, as DNA: TGTGCCAGCACTGCGAGGGGTGGGGCCAACGTCCTGACTTTC. As protein: CASTARGGANVLTF.

This clonotype was counted many times. This rearrangement joins TRBV7-2 to TRBJ1-1, with D maybe TRBD1 (5 bases). Trimming took 2 bases from V and 4 from J, leaving 14 bases between them. Germline V gene lookup returns CDR1 SGHTA and CDR2 FQGNSA. The CDR3 sequence is 15 residues long. CDR3 sequence: CASSLTPGVGTEAFF. The CDR3, as DNA: TGTGCCAGCAGCTTAACGCCGGGGGTGGGCACTGAAGCTTTCTTT.

The chain links TRBV4-1 to TRBJ2-7, with D possibly TRBD1 on 6 matching bases. The CDR3 runs to 15 residues. Looked up from germline, CDR1 is MGHRA and CDR2 is YSYEKL. V was cut by 3 bases and J by 3 bases, with 15 bases left in between. CDR3 nucleotides: TGCGCCAGCAGCCATCCTCCCTCAGGGGACTACGAGCAGTACTTC. Its protein product is CASSHPPSGDYEQYF.

The chain couples TRBV7-8 to TRBJ2-1; 9 bases are shared with TRBD2. V gave up 1 base and J gave up 2 bases; unmatched junction bases: 6. The CDR3 loop spans 17 amino acids. Germline-derived CDR1 and CDR2 are SGHVS and FQNEAQ. CDR3 residues: CASSLGAGGPPYNEQFF. CDR3 sequence (DNA): TGTGCCAGCAGCTTAGGGGCGGGAGGGCCCCCCTACAATGAGCAGTTCTTC.